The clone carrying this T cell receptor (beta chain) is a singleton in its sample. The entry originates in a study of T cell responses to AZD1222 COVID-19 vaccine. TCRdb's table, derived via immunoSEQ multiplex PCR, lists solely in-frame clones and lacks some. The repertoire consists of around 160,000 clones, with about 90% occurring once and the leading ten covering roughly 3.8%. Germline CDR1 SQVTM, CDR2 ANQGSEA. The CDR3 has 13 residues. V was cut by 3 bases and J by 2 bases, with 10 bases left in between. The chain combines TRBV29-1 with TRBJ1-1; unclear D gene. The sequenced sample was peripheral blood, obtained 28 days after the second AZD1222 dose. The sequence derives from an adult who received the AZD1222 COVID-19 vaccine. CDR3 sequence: CSVDSNFNTEAFF. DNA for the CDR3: TGCAGCGTTGATAGTAATTTTAACACTGAAGCTTTCTTT.